This TCR beta chain was recorded in a study of blood T cell repertoires in COVID-19. In the authors' methods: The authors estimated nucleated cell counts from reference gene primer amplification. Measured with immunoSEQ multiplex PCR; TCRdb has only the in-frame clones, and not every one. That table furnishes V, J and clone size, whereas the DNA furnished D and trimming. The sample consists of around 41,000 clones, about 80% of them appearing once. This clone was seen once. Sequenced sample: peripheral blood. The receptor comes from a woman of 80 years or more with acute or convalescent COVID-19.

CDR3 nucleotide sequence: TGTGCCAGCTTGGAGTTGGACACTGAAGCTTTCTTT. It translates to CASLELDTEAFF. The V gene is TRBV7-9, the J gene TRBJ1-1, with D unresolved. Between the trimmed V and J ends, which lost 8 bases and 3 bases, there was a span of 10 bases. The germline V gene has CDR1 SEHNR and CDR2 FQNEAQ (reference sequence). The CDR3 consists of 12 residues.